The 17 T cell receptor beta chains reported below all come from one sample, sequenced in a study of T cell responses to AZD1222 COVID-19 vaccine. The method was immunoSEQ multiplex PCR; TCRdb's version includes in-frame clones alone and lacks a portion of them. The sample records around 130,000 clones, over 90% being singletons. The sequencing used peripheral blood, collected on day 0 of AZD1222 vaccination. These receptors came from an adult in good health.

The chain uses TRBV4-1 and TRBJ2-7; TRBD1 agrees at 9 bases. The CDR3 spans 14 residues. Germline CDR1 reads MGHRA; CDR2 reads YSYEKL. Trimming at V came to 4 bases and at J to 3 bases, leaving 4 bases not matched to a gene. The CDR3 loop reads CASSRRDRDYEQYF. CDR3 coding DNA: TGCGCCAGCAGCCGCCGGGACAGGGACTACGAGCAGTACTTC.

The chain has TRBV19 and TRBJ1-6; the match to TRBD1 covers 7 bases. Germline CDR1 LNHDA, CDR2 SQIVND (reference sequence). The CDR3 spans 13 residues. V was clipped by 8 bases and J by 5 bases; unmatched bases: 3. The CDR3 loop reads CASSTGDNSPLHF. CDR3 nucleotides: TGTGCCAGTTCAACAGGGGATAATTCACCCCTCCACTTT.

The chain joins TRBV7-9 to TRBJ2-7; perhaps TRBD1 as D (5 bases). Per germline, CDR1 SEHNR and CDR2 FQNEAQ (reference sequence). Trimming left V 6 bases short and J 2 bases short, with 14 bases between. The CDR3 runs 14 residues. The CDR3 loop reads CASSTTENAYEQYF. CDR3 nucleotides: TGTGCCAGCAGTACGACAGAAAACGCCTACGAGCAGTACTTC.

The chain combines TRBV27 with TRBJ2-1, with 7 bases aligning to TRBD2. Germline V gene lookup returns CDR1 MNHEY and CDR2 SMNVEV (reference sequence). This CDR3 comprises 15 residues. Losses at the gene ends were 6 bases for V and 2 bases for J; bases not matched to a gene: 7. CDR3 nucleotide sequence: TGTGCCAGCAGAACCTTAGCGGGCCCCTACAATGAGCAGTTCTTC. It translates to CASRTLAGPYNEQFF.

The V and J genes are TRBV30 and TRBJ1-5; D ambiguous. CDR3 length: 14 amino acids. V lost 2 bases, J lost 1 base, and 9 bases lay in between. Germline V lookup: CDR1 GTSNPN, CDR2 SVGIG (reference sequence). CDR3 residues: CAWSSGESNQPQHF. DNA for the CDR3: TGTGCCTGGAGTTCCGGGGAAAGCAATCAGCCCCAGCATTTT.

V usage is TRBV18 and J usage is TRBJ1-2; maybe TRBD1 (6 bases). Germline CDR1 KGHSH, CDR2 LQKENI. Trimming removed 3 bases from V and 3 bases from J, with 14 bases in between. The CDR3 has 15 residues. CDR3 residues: CASSPNLQGHYGYTF. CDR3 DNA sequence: TGTGCCAGCTCACCGAACCTACAGGGTCACTATGGCTACACCTTC.

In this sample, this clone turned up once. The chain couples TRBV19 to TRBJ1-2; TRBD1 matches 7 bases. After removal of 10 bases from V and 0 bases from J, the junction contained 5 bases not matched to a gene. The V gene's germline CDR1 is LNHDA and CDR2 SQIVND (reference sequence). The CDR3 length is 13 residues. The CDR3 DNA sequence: TGTGCCACTAGGGACAGCGCTAACTATGGCTACACCTTC. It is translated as CATRDSANYGYTF. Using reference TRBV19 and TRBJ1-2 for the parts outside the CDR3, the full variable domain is DGGITQSPKYLFRKEGQNVTLSCEQNLNHDAMYWYRQDPGQGLRLIYYSQIVNDFQKGDIAEGYSVSREKKESFPLTVTSAQKNPTAFYLCATRDSANYGYTFGSGTRLTVV.

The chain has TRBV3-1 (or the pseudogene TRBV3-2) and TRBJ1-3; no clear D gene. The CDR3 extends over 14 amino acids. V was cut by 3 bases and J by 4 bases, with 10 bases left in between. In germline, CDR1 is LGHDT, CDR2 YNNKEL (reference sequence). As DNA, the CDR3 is TGTGCCAGCAGCCAGCGTGTACCGGGAAACACCATATATTTT. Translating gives CASSQRVPGNTIYF.

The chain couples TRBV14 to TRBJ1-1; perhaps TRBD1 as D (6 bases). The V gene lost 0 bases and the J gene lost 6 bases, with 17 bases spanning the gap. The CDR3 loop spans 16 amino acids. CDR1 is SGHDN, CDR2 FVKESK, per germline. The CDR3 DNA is TGTGCCAGCAGCCAAGATCCGGGGGCGTGGGTGGCTGAAGCTTTCTTT. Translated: CASSQDPGAWVAEAFF.

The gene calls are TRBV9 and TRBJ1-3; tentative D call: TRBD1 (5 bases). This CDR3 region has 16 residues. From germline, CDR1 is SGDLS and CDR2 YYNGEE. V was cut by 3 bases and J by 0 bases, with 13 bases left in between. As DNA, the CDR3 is TGTGCCAGCAGCGCTAGGGGAGGGGCCTCTGGAAACACCATATATTTT. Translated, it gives CASSARGGASGNTIYF.

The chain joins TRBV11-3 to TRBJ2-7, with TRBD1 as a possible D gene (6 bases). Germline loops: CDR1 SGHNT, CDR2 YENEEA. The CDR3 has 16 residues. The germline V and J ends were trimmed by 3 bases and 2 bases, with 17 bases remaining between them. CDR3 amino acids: CASSFTHGTTPYEQYF. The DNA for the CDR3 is TGTGCCAGCAGCTTTACCCACGGGACAACCCCCTACGAGCAGTACTTC.

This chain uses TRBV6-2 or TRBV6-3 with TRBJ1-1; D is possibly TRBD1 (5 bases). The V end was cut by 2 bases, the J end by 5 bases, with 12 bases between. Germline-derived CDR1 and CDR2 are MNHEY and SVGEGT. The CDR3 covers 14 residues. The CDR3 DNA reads TGTGCCAGCAGTTACCTCGGCGGGGGGACTGAAGCTTTCTTT. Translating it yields CASSYLGGGTEAFF.

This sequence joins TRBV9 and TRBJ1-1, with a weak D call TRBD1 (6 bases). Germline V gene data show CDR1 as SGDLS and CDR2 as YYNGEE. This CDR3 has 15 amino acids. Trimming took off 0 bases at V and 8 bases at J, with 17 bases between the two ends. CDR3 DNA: TGTGCCAGCAGCGTAGGGCCCTTGACAGGTGCCGAAGCTTTCTTT. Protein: CASSVGPLTGAEAFF.

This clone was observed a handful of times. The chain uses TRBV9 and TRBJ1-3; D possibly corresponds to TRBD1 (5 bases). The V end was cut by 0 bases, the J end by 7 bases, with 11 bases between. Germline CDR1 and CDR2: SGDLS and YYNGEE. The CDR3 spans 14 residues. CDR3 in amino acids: CASSVGAGRNTIYF. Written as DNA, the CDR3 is TGTGCCAGCAGCGTAGGGGCAGGGCGGAACACCATATATTTT.

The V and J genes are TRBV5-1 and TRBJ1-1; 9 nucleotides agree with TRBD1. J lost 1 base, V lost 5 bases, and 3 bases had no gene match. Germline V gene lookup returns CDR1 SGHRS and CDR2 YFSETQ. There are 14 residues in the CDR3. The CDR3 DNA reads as TGCGCCAGCAGACGGACAGGGGAGAACACTGAAGCTTTCTTT. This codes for CASRRTGENTEAFF.

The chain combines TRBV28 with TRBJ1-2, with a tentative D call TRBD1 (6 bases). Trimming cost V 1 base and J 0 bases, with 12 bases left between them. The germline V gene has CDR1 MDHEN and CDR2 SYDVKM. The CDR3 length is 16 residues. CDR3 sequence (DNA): TGTGCCAGCAGTTTATTGGACAGAAACCCTAACTATGGCTACACCTTC. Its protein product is CASSLLDRNPNYGYTF.

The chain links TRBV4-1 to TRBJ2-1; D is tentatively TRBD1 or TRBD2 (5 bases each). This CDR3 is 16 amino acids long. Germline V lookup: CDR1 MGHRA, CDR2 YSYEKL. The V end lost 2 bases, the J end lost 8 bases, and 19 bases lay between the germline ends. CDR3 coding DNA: TGCGCCAGCAGCCAACGTGGGACCCCGGGGATCGATGAGCAGTTCTTC. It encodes CASSQRGTPGIDEQFF.